This T cell receptor (beta chain) was captured by sequencing in a study of cytotoxic CD8 clonotypes in ibrutinib-treated CLL. This clone was observed a few times. The method was immunoSEQ multiplex PCR; TCRdb's version includes in-frame clones alone and lacks a portion of them. The sample yields 20,000 to 30,000 clones, 55% to 85% seen once. CDR1 is SQVTM and CDR2 is ANQGSEA in the germline V gene. There are 11 residues in the CDR3. V dropped 6 bases and J dropped 6; count of bases not matched to a gene: 4. This sample comprised PBMCs, obtained after 12 months of ibrutinib treatment. This sequence joins TRBV29-1 and TRBJ2-7, with 8 positions matching TRBD2. This TCR was sampled from a human donor with chronic lymphocytic leukemia. The CDR3 sequence is CSVREGPEQYF. As DNA, the CDR3 is TGCAGCGTCCGGGAGGGCCCCGAGCAGTACTTC.